A single sample is the source of the 25 T cell receptor beta chains below, sequenced in a study of shared clonotypes between healthy human individuals. The naive CD8 subset, CD45RO-negative cells positively selected for CCR7, excluded terminally differentiated effector memory CD45RA+ cells. Using immunoSEQ multiplex PCR, the repertoire was profiled, and TCRdb retains in-frame clones only, with some absent. The data show millions of clones, about 92% seen once. Material: naive CD8+ T cells from PBMCs. The receptors derive from a man aged 18 to 35 in good health. Some clones in this sample may be carry-over from other donors' samples.

The count of this clone is one. This rearrangement joins TRBV5-1 to TRBJ2-7; D unclear. There are 13 residues in the CDR3. Looked up from germline, CDR1 is SGHRS and CDR2 is YFSETQ. V lost 5 bases and J 4 bases, leaving 13 bases between the germline ends. The CDR3 DNA sequence: TGCGCCAGCAGGGCGGAGCTCAAATACGAGCAGTACTTC. This translates into CASRAELKYEQYF.

This chain joins TRBV29-1 and TRBJ2-5; TRBD1 matches 10 bases. CDR1 and CDR2 (germline): SQVTM, ANQGSEA. V lost 6 bases and J lost 5; bases outside the gene matches: 9. The CDR3 is made up of 14 amino acids. The CDR3 nucleotides are TGCAGCGTCTGGGACAGGGGAAAAGGGGAGACCCAGTACTTC. Its protein product is CSVWDRGKGETQYF.

As for this clone: Other DNA sequences in the sample encode the same CDR3. The rearrangement links TRBV28 to TRBJ1-1; 9 nucleotides agree with TRBD1. The CDR3 extends over 14 amino acids. With 6 bases clipped from V and 5 bases from J, the junction kept 7 bases outside the gene matches. Germline V gives CDR1 MDHEN, CDR2 SYDVKM. This chain's CDR3 is CASSLDRGRTEAFF. CDR3 DNA: TGTGCCAGCAGCCTTGACAGGGGGAGGACTGAAGCTTTCTTT.

The chain recombines TRBV5-8 with TRBJ1-5; D is unresolved. Germline-derived CDR1 and CDR2 are SGHTS and YDEGEE. The CDR3 is 14 amino acids. The V and J ends lost 2 bases and 5 bases respectively, with 11 bases between them. CDR3 in amino acids: CASSFTGSHQPQHF. In DNA, the CDR3 is TGTGCCAGCAGCTTTACGGGCTCACATCAGCCCCAGCATTTT.

The V call is TRBV21-1, the J call TRBJ2-7; the table's D call, TRBD2, was not checked against the DNA. TRBV21-1 is a listed pseudogene. CDR3 size: 20 residues. The CDR3 here is CASSKVRHYQTSGFYYEQYF. CDR3 in DNA: TGTGCCAGCAGCAAAGTTAGGCACTACCAGACTAGCGGGTTCTACTACGAGCAGTACTTC.

This sequence joins TRBV29-1 and TRBJ2-7; TRBD2 agrees at 7 bases. The V and J ends lost 4 bases and 1 base, in that order; junction bases with no gene match: 7. The germline V gene encodes CDR1 SQVTM and CDR2 ANQGSEA. The CDR3 consists of 14 residues. Here the CDR3 reads CSVGGREGSYEQYF. For the CDR3, the DNA is TGCAGCGTTGGGGGCAGGGAGGGATCCTACGAGCAGTACTTC.

The V gene is TRBV9, the J gene TRBJ2-7; 7 bases match TRBD2. CDR3 length: 15 residues. With 3 bases clipped from V and 5 bases from J, the junction kept 11 bases outside the gene matches. Germline assignment: CDR1 SGDLS and CDR2 YYNGEE. CDR3 region: CASSASGGRADEQYF. CDR3 DNA: TGTGCCAGCAGCGCCAGTGGTGGGAGGGCCGACGAGCAGTACTTC.

The chain links TRBV6-5 to TRBJ2-2, with D unclear. CDR3 length: 14 amino acids. Trimming removed 6 bases from V and 4 bases from J, with 12 bases in between. CDR1 is MNHEY and CDR2 is SVGAGI in the germline V gene. CDR3 nucleotide sequence: TGTGCCAGCAGCTCCGATTTTGGCACCGGGGAGCTGTTTTTT. This codes for CASSSDFGTGELFF.

This sequence joins TRBV7-6 and TRBJ2-1; D tentatively fits TRBD1 or TRBD2 (5 bases each). Deletions cut 5 bases from V and 0 bases from J, with 14 bases between. The CDR3 has 16 amino acids. Germline assignment: CDR1 SGHVS and CDR2 FNYEAQ. The chain's CDR3 is CASSPWDGSSYNEQFF. CDR3 nucleotide sequence: TGTGCCAGCAGCCCCTGGGACGGCAGCTCCTACAATGAGCAGTTCTTC.

This rearrangement joins TRBV19 to TRBJ1-5; D possibly corresponds to TRBD1 (5 bases). The germline CDR1 and CDR2 sequences are LNHDA and SQIVND (reference sequence). The CDR3 length is 17 residues. Trimming took off 3 bases at V and 5 bases at J, with 20 bases between the two ends. CDR3 nucleotide sequence: TGTGCCAGTAGTATCCCCCGGCTGCGGTCGGGGGATCAGCCCCAGCATTTT. Its translation is CASSIPRLRSGDQPQHF.

This clone was recorded once. The rearrangement links TRBV5-5 to TRBJ2-1; maybe TRBD1 (6 bases). In germline, CDR1 is SGHKS, CDR2 YYEKEE (reference sequence). There are 15 residues in the CDR3. CDR3 sequence reads: CAASPGQASYNEQFF. CDR3 coding DNA: TGTGCAGCCAGTCCGGGACAAGCCTCCTACAATGAGCAGTTCTTC. Drawing the rest from reference TRBV5-5 and TRBJ2-1, the complete variable domain is DAGVTQSPTHLIKTRGQQVTLRCSPISGHKSVSWYQQVLGQGPQFIFQYYEKEERGRGNFPDRFSARQFPNYSSELNVNALLLGDSALYLCAASPGQASYNEQFFGPGTRLTVL.

The rearrangement links TRBV11-1 to TRBJ2-5; the D is unclear. The length of the CDR3 is 14 residues. V lost 0 bases and J lost 3, with 8 bases in between. In germline, CDR1 is SGHAT, CDR2 FQDESV (reference sequence). The CDR3 bases are TGTGCCAGCAGCTTAGCGGGTTTTAAAGAGACCCAGTACTTC. Translating it yields CASSLAGFKETQYF.

The V gene is TRBV6-1, the J gene TRBJ2-7; 7 bases match TRBD1. Germline values: CDR1 MNHNS, CDR2 SASEGT. Losses at the gene ends were 1 base for V and 3 bases for J; bases not matched to a gene: 6. There are 15 residues in the CDR3. The CDR3 sequence is CASSEEIQGFYEQYF. Here the CDR3 DNA reads TGTGCCAGCAGTGAAGAGATACAGGGGTTCTACGAGCAGTACTTC.

This clone was detected once. Other DNA sequences of this sample code for an identical CDR3. This chain connects TRBV27 to TRBJ2-7; tentatively, D is TRBD2 (6 bases). This CDR3 region has 13 residues. CDR1 and CDR2 from the germline V gene are MNHEY and SMNVEV (reference sequence). V lost 5 bases and J 2 bases, leaving 10 bases between the germline ends. The CDR3 coding sequence is TGTGCCAGCAGTCCGGGACTGGCCTACGAGCAGTACTTC. Translating it yields CASSPGLAYEQYF.

A word on this clone: This same CDR3 is encoded by further DNA sequences in the sample. The rearrangement links TRBV5-6 to TRBJ1-1; the D gene is possibly TRBD1 (5 bases). CDR3 length equals 13 residues. In germline, CDR1 is SGHDT, CDR2 YYEEEE. Trimming removed 4 bases at V and 4 bases at J, with 11 bases between. The CDR3 loop reads CASSPGGSTEAFF. CDR3 in DNA: TGTGCCAGCAGCCCCGGGGGAAGCACTGAAGCTTTCTTT. Using reference TRBV5-6 and TRBJ1-1 for the parts outside the CDR3, the full variable domain is DAGVTQSPTHLIKTRGQQVTLRCSPKSGHDTVSWYQQALGQGPQFIFQYYEEEERQRGNFPDRFSGHQFPNYSSELNVNALLLGDSALYLCASSPGGSTEAFFGQGTRLTVV.

The chain is built from TRBV7-2 and TRBJ2-7; D call uncertain. The CDR3 consists of 15 residues. Germline V lookup: CDR1 SGHTA, CDR2 FQGNSA. The germline V and J ends were trimmed by 5 bases and 5 bases, with 19 bases remaining between them. The CDR3 region has the DNA TGTGCCAGCAGCCCCTTGCCGGGTGGGTTCCACGAGCAGTACTTC. Amino acid sequence: CASSPLPGGFHEQYF.

V gene TRBV28 combines with J gene TRBJ1-4, with no clear D. The CDR3 loop spans 13 amino acids. Trimming removed 5 bases at V and 8 bases at J, with 12 bases between. Germline assignment: CDR1 MDHEN and CDR2 SYDVKM. The CDR3 DNA reads as TGTGCCAGCAGTCCAGAGACGCCCGAAAAACTGTTTTTT. This codes for CASSPETPEKLFF.

This rearrangement joins TRBV5-1 to TRBJ1-1; D is possibly TRBD1 (5 bases). V lost 4 bases, J lost 3 bases, and 19 bases lay in between. There are 16 residues in the CDR3. The V gene's germline CDR1 is SGHRS and CDR2 YFSETQ. CDR3 loop: CASSRTTLGPDTEAFF. DNA for the CDR3: TGCGCCAGCAGCCGGACGACATTGGGGCCGGACACTGAAGCTTTCTTT.

The chain links TRBV7-9 to TRBJ2-2; D ambiguous. Germline V gene sequence: CDR1 SEHNR, CDR2 FQNEAQ (reference sequence). The CDR3 spans 14 residues. With 3 bases removed from V and 7 bases from J, the gap between germline ends came to 12 bases. CDR3 residues: CASSLPAPHGELFF. As DNA, the CDR3 is TGTGCCAGCAGCTTGCCTGCCCCTCACGGGGAGCTGTTTTTT. Filled out from reference TRBV7-9 and TRBJ2-2, the complete variable domain reads DTGVSQNPRHKITKRGQNVTFRCDPISEHNRLYWYRQTLGQGPEFLTYFQNEAQLEKSRLLSDRFSAERPKGSFSTLEIQRTEQGDSAMYLCASSLPAPHGELFFGEGSRLTVL.

The DNA of the CDR3 is TGTGCCAGCAGCCCCGGGCCCCTTGTCGAGCAGTACTTC. It codes for CASSPGPLVEQYF. The chain links TRBV6-6 to TRBJ2-7, with D uncertain. CDR1 is MNHNY, CDR2 SVGAGI, per germline (reference sequence). The V gene lost 6 bases and the J gene lost 6 bases, with 15 bases spanning the gap. The CDR3 is 13 amino acids.

The chain couples TRBV7-2 to TRBJ1-2, with a tentative D call TRBD1 (5 bases). The germline CDR1 and CDR2 sequences are SGHTA and FQGNSA. CDR3 length: 17 residues. The germline V and J ends were trimmed by 6 bases and 4 bases, with 24 bases remaining between them. The DNA for the CDR3 is TGTGCCAGCAGGGAGAGCCAGACAGCCCGGGCGTCCTATGGCTACACCTTC. Translating gives CASRESQTARASYGYTF. The complete variable domain, with remaining parts taken from reference TRBV7-2 and TRBJ1-2, reads GAGVSQSPSNKVTEKGKDVELRCDPISGHTALYWYRQSLGQGLEFLIYFQGNSAPDKSGLPSDRFSAERTGGSVSTLTIQRTQQEDSAVYLCASRESQTARASYGYTFGSGTRLTVV.

The chain employs TRBV6-5 and TRBJ2-7; possibly TRBD2 for D (6 bases). Germline loops: CDR1 MNHEY, CDR2 SVGAGI. V gave up 1 base and J gave up 3 bases, with 13 bases separating them. The CDR3 covers 15 residues. The CDR3 region has the DNA TGTGCCAGCAGTTACTTCGGAGGGAGCCGCTACGAGCAGTACTTC. This translates into CASSYFGGSRYEQYF.

The chain is built from TRBV27 and TRBJ1-5; a weak D match, TRBD1 (5 bases). This CDR3 comprises 14 residues. Germline values: CDR1 MNHEY, CDR2 SMNVEV (reference sequence). Trimming cost V 3 bases and J 6 bases, with 12 bases left between them. This CDR3 is CASSLQGYTQPQHF. The CDR3 bases are TGTGCCAGCAGTTTGCAGGGTTATACTCAGCCCCAGCATTTT.

The CDR3 DNA reads TGTGCCAGCAGTCAATACCCGGAGCAGTTCTTC. Amino acid sequence: CASSQYPEQFF. This rearrangement joins TRBV28 to TRBJ2-1; D gene unclear. CDR1 and CDR2 (germline): MDHEN, SYDVKM. This CDR3 region has 11 residues. V shed 5 bases and J shed 10 bases, with 9 bases lying between them.

V is TRBV28 and J is TRBJ2-7; 10 positions match TRBD1. Germline V gene data show CDR1 as MDHEN and CDR2 as SYDVKM. V lost 6 bases, J lost 7 bases, and 9 bases stayed unmatched. This CDR3 has 14 amino acids. CDR3 nucleotides: TGTGCCAGCAGGCGCACGACAGGGGGCGTAGAGCAGTACTTC. As protein: CASRRTTGGVEQYF.